The source of this TCR beta chain is a study of cytomegalovirus exposure and HLA in healthy donors. CDR1 SGDLS and CDR2 YYNGEE come from the germline V gene. With V trimmed by 3 bases and J by 0 bases, 8 bases remained unmatched. The CDR3 length is 17 residues. Primers: 60 Vbeta forward and 13 Jbeta reverse. Clones were sequenced by immunoSEQ multiplex PCR, and TCRdb holds only the in-frame ones, with some missing. The sample has 150,000 to 200,000 clones, roughly four fifths seen once. This rearrangement joins TRBV9 to TRBJ1-3, with 8 bases lining up with TRBD1. Sequenced material: PBMCs. The sequence came from a woman in her 30s in good health and CMV-seropositive. The CDR3 bases are TGTGCCAGCAGCGGGACAGGGCTCACCTCCTCTGGAAACACCATATATTTT. Translated: CASSGTGLTSSGNTIYF.